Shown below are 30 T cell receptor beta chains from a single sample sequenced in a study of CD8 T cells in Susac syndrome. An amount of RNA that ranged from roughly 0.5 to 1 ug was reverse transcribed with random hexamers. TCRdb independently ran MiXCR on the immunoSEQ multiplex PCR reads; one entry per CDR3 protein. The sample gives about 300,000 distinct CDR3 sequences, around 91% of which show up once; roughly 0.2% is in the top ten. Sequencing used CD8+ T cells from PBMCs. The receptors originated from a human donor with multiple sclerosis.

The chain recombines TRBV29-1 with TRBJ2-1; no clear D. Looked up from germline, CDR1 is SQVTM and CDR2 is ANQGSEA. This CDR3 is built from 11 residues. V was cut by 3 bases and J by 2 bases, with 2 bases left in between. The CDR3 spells CSVDPYNEQFF. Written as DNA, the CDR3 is TGCAGCGTTGACCCCTACAATGAGCAGTTCTTC.

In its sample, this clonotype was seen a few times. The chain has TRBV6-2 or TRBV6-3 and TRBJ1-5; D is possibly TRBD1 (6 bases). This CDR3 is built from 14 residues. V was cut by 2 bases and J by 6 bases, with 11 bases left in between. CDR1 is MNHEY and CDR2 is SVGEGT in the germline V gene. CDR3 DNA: TGTGCCAGCAGTTACAGGGGGAGCGGTCAGCCCCAGCATTTT. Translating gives CASSYRGSGQPQHF.

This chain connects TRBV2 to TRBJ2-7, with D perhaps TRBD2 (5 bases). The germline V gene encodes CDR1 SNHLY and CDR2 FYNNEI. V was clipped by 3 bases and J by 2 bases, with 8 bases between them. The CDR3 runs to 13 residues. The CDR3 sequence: CASSDRRTYEQYF. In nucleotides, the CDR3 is TGTGCCAGCAGTGATAGGAGGACCTACGAGCAGTACTTC.

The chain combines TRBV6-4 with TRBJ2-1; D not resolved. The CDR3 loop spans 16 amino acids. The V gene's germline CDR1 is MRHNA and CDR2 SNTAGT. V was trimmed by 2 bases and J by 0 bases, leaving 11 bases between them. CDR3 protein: CASSDESRSSYNEQFF. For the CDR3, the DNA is TGTGCCAGCAGTGACGAAAGTCGTAGCTCCTACAATGAGCAGTTCTTC.

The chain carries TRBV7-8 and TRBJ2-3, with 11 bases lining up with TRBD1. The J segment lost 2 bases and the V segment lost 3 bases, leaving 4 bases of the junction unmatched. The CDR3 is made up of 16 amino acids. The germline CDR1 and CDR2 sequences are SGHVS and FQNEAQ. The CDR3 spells CASSFGQGAHTDTQYF. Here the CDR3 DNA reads TGTGCCAGCAGCTTCGGACAGGGGGCGCACACAGATACGCAGTATTTT.

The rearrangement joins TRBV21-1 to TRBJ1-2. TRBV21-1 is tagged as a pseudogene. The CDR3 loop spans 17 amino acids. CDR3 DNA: TGTGCCAGCAGCAAACCATATGGGGTCGGATCCCCCTATGGCTACACCTTC. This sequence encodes CASSKPYGVGSPYGYTF.

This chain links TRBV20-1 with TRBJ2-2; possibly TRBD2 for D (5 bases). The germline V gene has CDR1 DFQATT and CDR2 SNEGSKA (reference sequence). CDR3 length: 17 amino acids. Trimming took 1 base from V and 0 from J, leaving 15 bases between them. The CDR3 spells CSARGLRESANTGELFF. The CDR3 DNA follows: TGCAGTGCTAGAGGCCTCCGGGAATCTGCGAACACCGGGGAGCTGTTTTTT.

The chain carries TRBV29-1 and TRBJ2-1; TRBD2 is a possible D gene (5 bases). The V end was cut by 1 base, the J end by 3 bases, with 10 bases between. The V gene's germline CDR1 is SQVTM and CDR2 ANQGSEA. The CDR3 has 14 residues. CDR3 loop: CSVEGGNVYNEQFF. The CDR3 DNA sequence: TGCAGCGTTGAAGGAGGGAACGTCTACAATGAGCAGTTCTTC.

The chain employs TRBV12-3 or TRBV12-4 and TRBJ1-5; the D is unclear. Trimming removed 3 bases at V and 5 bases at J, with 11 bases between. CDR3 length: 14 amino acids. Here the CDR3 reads CASSFGQDDQPQHF. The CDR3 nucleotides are TGTGCCAGCAGTTTCGGGCAGGATGATCAGCCCCAGCATTTT.

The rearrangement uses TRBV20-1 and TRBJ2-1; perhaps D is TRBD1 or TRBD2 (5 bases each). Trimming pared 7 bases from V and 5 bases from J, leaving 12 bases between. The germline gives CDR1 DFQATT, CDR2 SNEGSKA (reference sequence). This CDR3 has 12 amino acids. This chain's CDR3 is CSGQVGDNEQFF. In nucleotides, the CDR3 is TGCAGTGGGCAGGTGGGGGACAATGAGCAGTTCTTC.

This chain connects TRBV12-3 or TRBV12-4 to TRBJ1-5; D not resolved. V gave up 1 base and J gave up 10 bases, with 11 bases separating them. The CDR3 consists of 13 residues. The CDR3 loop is CASSLGSGNPQHF. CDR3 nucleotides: TGTGCCAGCAGTTTAGGGTCGGGAAATCCCCAGCATTTT.

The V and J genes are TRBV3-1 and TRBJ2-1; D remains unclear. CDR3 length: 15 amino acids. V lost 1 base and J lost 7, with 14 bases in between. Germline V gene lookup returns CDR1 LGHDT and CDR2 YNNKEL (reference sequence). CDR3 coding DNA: TGTGCCAGCAGCCAAGGTCGGTTTAGTCAGAATGAGCAGTTCTTC. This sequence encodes CASSQGRFSQNEQFF.

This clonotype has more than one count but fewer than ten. CDR3 in amino acids: CASSQGSLAGSYEQYF. In nucleotides, the CDR3 is TGTGCCAGCAGCCAAGGGTCCCTAGCGGGATCATACGAGCAGTACTTC. The chain combines TRBV4-2 with TRBJ2-7; 9 nucleotides line up with TRBD2. The germline V gene has CDR1 LGHNA and CDR2 YNFKEQ. The CDR3 is 16 residues long. J gave up 4 bases and V 1 base, and 8 bases lay outside the gene matches.

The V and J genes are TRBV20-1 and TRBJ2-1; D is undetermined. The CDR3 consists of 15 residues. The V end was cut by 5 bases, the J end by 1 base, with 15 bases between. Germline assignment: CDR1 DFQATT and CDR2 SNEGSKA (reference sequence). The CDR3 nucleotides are TGCAGTGCTGGATACGACGAAGATTCCTACAATGAGCAGTTCTTC. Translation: CSAGYDEDSYNEQFF.

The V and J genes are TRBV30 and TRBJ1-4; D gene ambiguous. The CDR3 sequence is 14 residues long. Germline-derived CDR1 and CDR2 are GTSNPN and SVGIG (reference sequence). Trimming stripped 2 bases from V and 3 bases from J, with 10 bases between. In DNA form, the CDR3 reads TGTGCCTGGAGTCCTACAGAGGCTAATGAAAAACTGTTTTTT. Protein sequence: CAWSPTEANEKLFF.

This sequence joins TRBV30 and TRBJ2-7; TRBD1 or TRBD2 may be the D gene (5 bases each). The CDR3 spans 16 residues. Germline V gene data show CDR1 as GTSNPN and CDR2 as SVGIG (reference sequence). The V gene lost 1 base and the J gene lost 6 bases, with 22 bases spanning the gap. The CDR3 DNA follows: TGTGCCTGGAGTGCCCGGGGCAGGCCGTTGACTGTCGAGCAGTACTTC. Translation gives CAWSARGRPLTVEQYF.

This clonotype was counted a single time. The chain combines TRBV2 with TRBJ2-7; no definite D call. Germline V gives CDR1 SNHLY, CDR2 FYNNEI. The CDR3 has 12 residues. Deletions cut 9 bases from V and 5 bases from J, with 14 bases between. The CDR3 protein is CARRGPLNEQYF. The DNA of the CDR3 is TGTGCCAGAAGAGGACCGTTAAACGAGCAGTACTTC.

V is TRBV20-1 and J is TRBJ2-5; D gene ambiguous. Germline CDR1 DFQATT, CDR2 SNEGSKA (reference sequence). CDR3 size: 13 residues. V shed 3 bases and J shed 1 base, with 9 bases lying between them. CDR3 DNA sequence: TGCAGTGCTAGCCTGGCATTCCAAGAGACCCAGTACTTC. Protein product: CSASLAFQETQYF.

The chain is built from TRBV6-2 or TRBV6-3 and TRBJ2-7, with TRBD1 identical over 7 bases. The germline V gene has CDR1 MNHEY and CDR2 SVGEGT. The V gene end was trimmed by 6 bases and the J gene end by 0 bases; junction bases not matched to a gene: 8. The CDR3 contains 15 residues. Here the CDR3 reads CASSSGQRSSYEQYF. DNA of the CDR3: TGTGCCAGCAGCTCGGGACAGCGCAGCTCCTACGAGCAGTACTTC.

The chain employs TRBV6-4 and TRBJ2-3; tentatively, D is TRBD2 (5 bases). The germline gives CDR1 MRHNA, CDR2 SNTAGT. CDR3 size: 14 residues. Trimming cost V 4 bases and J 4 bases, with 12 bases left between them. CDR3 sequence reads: CASSVGSDADTQYF. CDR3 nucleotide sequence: TGTGCCAGCAGTGTAGGTAGCGATGCAGATACGCAGTATTTT.

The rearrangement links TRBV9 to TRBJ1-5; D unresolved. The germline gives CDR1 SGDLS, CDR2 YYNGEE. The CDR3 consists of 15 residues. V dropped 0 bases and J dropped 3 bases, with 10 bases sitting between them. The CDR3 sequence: CASSVGGNPNQPQHF. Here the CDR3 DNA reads TGTGCCAGCAGCGTAGGTGGGAATCCCAATCAGCCCCAGCATTTT.

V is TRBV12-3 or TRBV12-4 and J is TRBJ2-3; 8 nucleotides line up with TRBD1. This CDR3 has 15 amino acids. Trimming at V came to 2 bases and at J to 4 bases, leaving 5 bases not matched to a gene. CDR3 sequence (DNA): TGTGCCAGCAGTTTAATGGGACAGGTCGCAGATACGCAGTATTTT. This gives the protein CASSLMGQVADTQYF.

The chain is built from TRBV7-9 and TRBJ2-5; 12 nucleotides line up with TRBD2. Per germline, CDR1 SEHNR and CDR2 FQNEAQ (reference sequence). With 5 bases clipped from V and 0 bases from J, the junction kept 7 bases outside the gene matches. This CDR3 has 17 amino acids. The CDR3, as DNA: TGTGCCAGCAGCCCTTCTAGCGGGAGGGGGTACCAAGAGACCCAGTACTTC. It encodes CASSPSSGRGYQETQYF.

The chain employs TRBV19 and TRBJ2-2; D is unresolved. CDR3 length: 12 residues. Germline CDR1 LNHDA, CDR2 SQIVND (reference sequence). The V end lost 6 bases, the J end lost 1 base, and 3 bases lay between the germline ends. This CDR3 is CASRVNTGELFF. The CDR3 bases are TGTGCCAGTAGGGTGAACACCGGGGAGCTGTTTTTT. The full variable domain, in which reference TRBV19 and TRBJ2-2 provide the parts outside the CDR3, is DGGITQSPKYLFRKEGQNVTLSCEQNLNHDAMYWYRQDPGQGLRLIYYSQIVNDFQKGDIAEGYSVSREKKESFPLTVTSAQKNPTAFYLCASRVNTGELFFGEGSRLTVL.

The CDR3 region is CASSPLPGQYNEQFF. CDR3 bases: TGTGCCAGTAGTCCGTTACCGGGACAGTACAATGAGCAGTTCTTC. The rearrangement joins TRBV19 to TRBJ2-1; 7 bases align to TRBD1. Germline CDR1 is LNHDA and CDR2 is SQIVND (reference sequence). The V gene end was trimmed by 5 bases and the J gene end by 4 bases; junction bases not matched to a gene: 8. The length of the CDR3 is 15 residues.

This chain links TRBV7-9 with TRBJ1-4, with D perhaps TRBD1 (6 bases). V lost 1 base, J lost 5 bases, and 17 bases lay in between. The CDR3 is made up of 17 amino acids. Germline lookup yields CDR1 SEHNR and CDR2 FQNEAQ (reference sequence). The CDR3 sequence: CASSLGGRGLINEKLFF. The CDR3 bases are TGTGCCAGCAGCTTAGGGGGGCGAGGCCTCATAAATGAAAAACTGTTTTTT.

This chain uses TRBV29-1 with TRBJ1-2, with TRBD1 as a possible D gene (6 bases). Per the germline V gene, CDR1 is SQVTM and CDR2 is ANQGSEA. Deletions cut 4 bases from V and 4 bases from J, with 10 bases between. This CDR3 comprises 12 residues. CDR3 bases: TGCAGCGTTGCCGACAGGAGCTATGGCTACACCTTC. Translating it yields CSVADRSYGYTF. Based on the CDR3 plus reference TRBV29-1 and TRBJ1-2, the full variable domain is SAVISQKPSRDICQRGTSLTIQCQVDSQVTMMFWYRQQPGQSLTLIATANQGSEATYESGFVIDKFPISRPNLTFSTLTVSNMSPEDSSIYLCSVADRSYGYTFGSGTRLTVV.

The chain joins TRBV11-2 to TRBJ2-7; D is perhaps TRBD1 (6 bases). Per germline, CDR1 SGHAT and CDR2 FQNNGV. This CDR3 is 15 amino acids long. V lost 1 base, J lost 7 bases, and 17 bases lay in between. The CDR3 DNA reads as TGTGCCAGCAGCTTAGTGATCAGGGGAGAAGCGGAGCAGTACTTC. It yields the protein CASSLVIRGEAEQYF.

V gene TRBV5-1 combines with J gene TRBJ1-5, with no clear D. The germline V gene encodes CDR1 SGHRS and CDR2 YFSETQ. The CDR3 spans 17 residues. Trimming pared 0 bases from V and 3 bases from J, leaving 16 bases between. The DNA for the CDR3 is TGCGCCAGCAGCTTGGATGAGGGTCCGCGCAACAATCAGCCCCAGCATTTT. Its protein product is CASSLDEGPRNNQPQHF.

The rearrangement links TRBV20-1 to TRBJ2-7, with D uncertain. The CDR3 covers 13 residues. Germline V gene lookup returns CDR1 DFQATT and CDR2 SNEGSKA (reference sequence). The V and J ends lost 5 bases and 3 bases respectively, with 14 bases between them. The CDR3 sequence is CSALTILNYEQYF. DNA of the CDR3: TGCAGTGCTCTTACGATACTCAACTACGAGCAGTACTTC.